Shown below are 24 T cell receptor beta chains from a single sample sequenced in a study of T-cell memory formation after mild COVID-19. TCRdb re-called the 5' RACE reads with MiXCR, one entry per CDR3 protein. The data show some 50,000 distinct CDR3 sequences, approximately 12% seen once. The sequenced material came from PBMCs or a T cell subset sorted from them (not recorded which). The origin of the receptors is a man between 18 and 29 years old who had mild COVID-19 (a few samples of this study predate the infection). Cell type and time point are not known.

This clonotype qualifies as large. This chain connects TRBV4-1 to TRBJ2-1; 8 nucleotides match TRBD2. V lost 0 bases to trimming and J lost 9 bases; unmatched junction nucleotides: 7. CDR1 and CDR2 from the germline V gene are MGHRA and YSYEKL. The CDR3 loop spans 15 amino acids. For the CDR3, the DNA is TGCGCCAGCAGCCAAGATTCCGGGGGGGCCGGTGAGCAGTTCTTC. Amino acids: CASSQDSGGAGEQFF.

Comment on this clonotype: This may be a read error: a much more frequent sequence differs by one nucleotide. V usage is TRBV27 and J usage is TRBJ2-2; 9 bases agree with TRBD1. V lost 9 bases and J lost 5; bases outside the gene matches: 7. Germline V gene sequence: CDR1 MNHEY, CDR2 SMNVEV (reference sequence). This CDR3 has 14 residues. The DNA for the CDR3 is TGTGCCAGAAACCGACAGGGGGAAACCGGGGAGCTGTTTTTT. Protein sequence: CARNRQGETGELFF.

V is TRBV20-1 and J is TRBJ2-3; maybe TRBD1 (5 bases). The V gene lost 2 bases and the J gene lost 3 bases, with 9 bases spanning the gap. Per the germline V gene, CDR1 is DFQATT and CDR2 is SNEGSKA (reference sequence). The CDR3 covers 13 residues. The CDR3 here is CSARLPGTDTQYF. For the CDR3, the DNA is TGCAGTGCTAGACTCCCAGGGACAGATACGCAGTATTTT.

The chain couples TRBV5-1 to TRBJ2-3; possibly TRBD2 for D (5 bases). The germline CDR1 and CDR2 sequences are SGHRS and YFSETQ. Trimming left V 4 bases short and J 4 bases short, with 10 bases between. The CDR3 length is 13 residues. This CDR3 is CASSRRLPDTQYF. CDR3 nucleotide sequence: TGCGCCAGCAGCCGCCGACTACCAGATACGCAGTATTTT.

The chain carries TRBV7-9 and TRBJ2-7, with a possible D match to TRBD1 (6 bases). Germline CDR1 reads SEHNR; CDR2 reads FQNEAQ (reference sequence). The ends were cut back, 1 base at V and 3 bases at J, with 7 bases in the middle. The CDR3 is made up of 13 amino acids. CDR3 sequence: CASSLETGYEQYV. The CDR3 bases are TGTGCCAGCAGCTTAGAGACAGGCTACGAGCAGTACGTC.

This clonotype was counted a few times. The chain combines TRBV18 with TRBJ1-5; tentative D call: TRBD1 (5 bases). The CDR3 runs 15 residues. Trimming shortened V by 3 bases and J by 5 bases, and 14 bases separated the two germline ends. CDR1 and CDR2 from the germline V gene are KGHSH and LQKENI. As DNA, the CDR3 is TGTGCCAGCTCACCGGGGGGGGGTGCCGATCAGCCCCAGCATTTT. It is translated as CASSPGGGADQPQHF.

This clonotype came up a few times. The chain joins TRBV6-6 to TRBJ1-2; the match to TRBD1 covers 7 bases. J was trimmed by 2 bases and V by 6 bases; bases with no gene match: 6. This CDR3 contains 14 residues. Looked up from germline, CDR1 is MNHNY and CDR2 is SVGAGI (reference sequence). This CDR3 reads CASSRVTGNYGYTF. DNA of the CDR3: TGTGCCAGCAGCCGAGTGACAGGGAACTATGGCTACACCTTC.

This clonotype came up many times. This chain uses TRBV2 with TRBJ2-3, with 8 positions matching TRBD2. The CDR3 spans 15 residues. With 5 bases clipped from V and 4 bases from J, the junction kept 8 bases outside the gene matches. CDR1 SNHLY and CDR2 FYNNEI come from the germline V gene. The chain's CDR3 is CASSPGTRSSDTQYF. CDR3 DNA sequence: TGTGCCAGCAGTCCCGGGACTAGGTCATCAGATACGCAGTATTTT.

This clonotype was observed at least ten times. The chain recombines TRBV20-1 with TRBJ2-7, with D perhaps matching TRBD2 (5 bases). The CDR3 length is 12 residues. The germline CDR1 and CDR2 sequences are DFQATT and SNEGSKA (reference sequence). Trimming removed 4 bases from V and 3 bases from J, with 10 bases in between. CDR3 nucleotides: TGCAGTGCTACCGACGGGAACTACGAGCAGTACTTC. Its protein product is CSATDGNYEQYF.

This clonotype was seen at least ten times. The chain carries TRBV6-5 and TRBJ2-5; D is perhaps TRBD1 or TRBD2 (6 bases each). Trimming stripped 8 bases from V and 5 bases from J, with 18 bases between. This CDR3 has 14 amino acids. Germline V gene sequence: CDR1 MNHEY, CDR2 SVGAGI. DNA for the CDR3: TGTGCCAGCGCGCCCGGGGGCGCGAGGGAGACCCAGTACTTC. Its protein product is CASAPGGARETQYF.

There are many counts of this clonotype. The gene calls are TRBV7-2 and TRBJ2-5; tentatively, D is TRBD2 (5 bases). V lost 3 bases and J 5 bases, leaving 13 bases between the germline ends. CDR3 size: 14 residues. The V gene's germline CDR1 is SGHTA and CDR2 FQGNSA. The CDR3 here is CASSLRPSRETQYF. CDR3 nucleotides: TGTGCCAGCAGCTTGAGGCCTAGCCGGGAGACCCAGTACTTC. The whole variable domain, remainder taken from reference TRBV7-2 and TRBJ2-5, is GAGVSQSPSNKVTEKGKDVELRCDPISGHTALYWYRQSLGQGLEFLIYFQGNSAPDKSGLPSDRFSAERTGGSVSTLTIQRTQQEDSAVYLCASSLRPSRETQYFGPGTRLLVL.

As concerns this clonotype: A much larger clonotype is one base distant, so this may be a read error. This chain links TRBV10-3 with TRBJ1-4, with 7 nucleotides matching TRBD1. The CDR3 covers 14 residues. The V gene's germline CDR1 is ENHRY and CDR2 SYGVKD. The junction had 8 bases not matched to a gene; V was cut back by 5 bases and J by 8 bases. CDR3 protein: CAISYLQGDEKLFF. The CDR3 region has the DNA TGTGCCATCAGTTATCTGCAGGGGGACGAAAAACTGTTTTTT.

The genes are TRBV6-5 and TRBJ1-2, with D perhaps TRBD1 (6 bases). The CDR3 extends over 14 amino acids. The V gene lost 0 bases and the J gene lost 5 bases, with 10 bases spanning the gap. CDR1 is MNHEY, CDR2 SVGAGI, per germline. For the CDR3, the DNA is TGTGCCAGCAGTTACTCGAGGGGGATTTATGGCTACACCTTC. It codes for CASSYSRGIYGYTF.

This clonotype was picked up a small number of times. This chain joins TRBV12-3 or TRBV12-4 and TRBJ1-6, with D possibly TRBD1 on 5 matching bases. The germline V and J ends were trimmed by 7 bases and 6 bases, with 16 bases remaining between them. The CDR3 is 15 residues long. CDR3 region: CASKRREVFNSPLHF. In DNA, the CDR3 is TGTGCCAGCAAACGCAGGGAAGTGTTTAATTCACCCCTCCACTTT.

The chain couples TRBV7-9 to TRBJ2-1; a weak D match, TRBD1 (6 bases). The CDR3 loop spans 15 amino acids. Trimming removed 3 bases at V and 5 bases at J, with 14 bases between. Looked up from germline, CDR1 is SEHNR and CDR2 is FQNEAQ (reference sequence). CDR3 coding DNA: TGTGCCAGCAGCTTTGTGGGGGCCGGGGACAATGAGCAGTTCTTC. Translating gives CASSFVGAGDNEQFF.

This clonotype was picked up a small number of times. J is TRBJ2-4 and V is TRBV5-4; possibly TRBD1 for D (5 bases). The CDR3 is 11 residues long. Germline-derived CDR1 and CDR2 are SGHNT and YYREEE (reference sequence). Between the trimmed V and J ends, which lost 2 bases and 9 bases, there was a span of 6 bases. CDR3: CASSFRGIQYF. The CDR3 nucleotides read TGTGCCAGCAGCTTTAGGGGCATTCAGTACTTC. Full variable domain (remainder filled in from reference TRBV5-4 and TRBJ2-4): ETGVTQSPTHLIKTRGQQVTLRCSSQSGHNTVSWYQQALGQGPQFIFQYYREEENGRGNFPPRFSGLQFPNYSSELNVNALELDDSALYLCASSFRGIQYFGAGTRLSVL.

This clonotype has a count of ten or more. The chain joins TRBV10-3 to TRBJ2-2; tentatively, D is TRBD1 (6 bases). The germline V gene encodes CDR1 ENHRY and CDR2 SYGVKD. V lost 7 bases and J lost 6, with 18 bases in between. There are 15 residues in the CDR3. CDR3 nucleotide sequence: TGTGCCATCACTAACGAACTGACAGGTCCCGGGGAGCTGTTTTTT. It yields the protein CAITNELTGPGELFF.

In its sample, this clonotype was seen a few times. This chain connects TRBV25-1 to TRBJ1-2; TRBD1 is a possible D gene (5 bases). This CDR3 contains 12 residues. The germline V gene encodes CDR1 MGHDK and CDR2 SYGVNS. Deletions cut 5 bases from V and 4 bases from J, with 8 bases between. The CDR3: CASSQDSYGYTF. For the CDR3, the DNA is TGTGCCAGCAGTCAAGACAGCTATGGCTACACCTTC.

In its sample, this clonotype was seen a few times. The chain joins TRBV18 to TRBJ1-2; no firm D call. Looked up from germline, CDR1 is KGHSH and CDR2 is LQKENI. The CDR3 spans 13 residues. Deletions cut 3 bases from V and 4 bases from J, with 9 bases between. The CDR3: CASSPESAYGYTF. Written as DNA, the CDR3 is TGTGCCAGCTCACCGGAATCAGCCTATGGCTACACCTTC. The variable domain in full, with the rest retrieved from reference TRBV18 and TRBJ1-2, is NAGVMQNPRHLVRRRGQEARLRCSPMKGHSHVYWYRQLPEEGLKFMVYLQKENIIDESGMPKERFSAEFPKEGPSILRIQQVVRGDSAAYFCASSPESAYGYTFGSGTRLTVV.

The chain links TRBV2 to TRBJ2-1, with 9 nucleotides matching TRBD2. The trim removed 2 bases at V and 3 bases at J, leaving 2 bases unmatched. From germline, CDR1 is SNHLY and CDR2 FYNNEI. CDR3 size: 15 residues. The CDR3 nucleotides read TGTGCCAGCAGTGAAACTAGCGGGCTCTACAATGAGCAGTTCTTC. Translated, it gives CASSETSGLYNEQFF.

The chain has TRBV7-2 and TRBJ2-1, with TRBD1 identical over 11 bases. The CDR3 extends over 13 amino acids. CDR1 is SGHTA, CDR2 FQGNSA, per germline. V lost 3 bases to trimming and J lost 11 bases; unmatched junction nucleotides: 3. CDR3 bases: TGTGCCAGCAGCTTCGGGACAGGGGGGAAGCAGTTCTTC. It yields the protein CASSFGTGGKQFF.

This clonotype was picked up a small number of times. The chain joins TRBV5-1 to TRBJ2-1; D gene ambiguous. V lost 7 bases and J lost 0, with 11 bases in between. The CDR3 covers 14 residues. Germline CDR1 SGHRS, CDR2 YFSETQ. The CDR3 loop reads CASAYPSSYNEQFF. The CDR3 DNA sequence: TGCGCCAGCGCATACCCAAGCTCCTACAATGAGCAGTTCTTC.

The chain combines TRBV11-1 with TRBJ2-1; 9 bases align to TRBD2. Germline V lookup: CDR1 SGHAT, CDR2 FQDESV (reference sequence). The CDR3 spans 14 residues. The V segment lost 0 bases and the J segment 9 bases; nucleotides outside the gene matches: 3. CDR3 region: CASSLAAGGGEQFF. The CDR3 DNA sequence: TGTGCCAGCAGCTTAGCGGCGGGGGGGGGTGAGCAGTTCTTC.

This clonotype was found many times. The V gene is TRBV5-1, the J gene TRBJ1-5; 8 bases agree with TRBD1. In germline, CDR1 is SGHRS, CDR2 YFSETQ. CDR3 length: 15 residues. With 4 bases clipped from V and 2 bases from J, the junction kept 5 bases outside the gene matches. The DNA for the CDR3 is TGCGCCAGCAGCCCTGGACAGGGCGGCAATCAGCCCCAGCATTTT. Its protein is CASSPGQGGNQPQHF.